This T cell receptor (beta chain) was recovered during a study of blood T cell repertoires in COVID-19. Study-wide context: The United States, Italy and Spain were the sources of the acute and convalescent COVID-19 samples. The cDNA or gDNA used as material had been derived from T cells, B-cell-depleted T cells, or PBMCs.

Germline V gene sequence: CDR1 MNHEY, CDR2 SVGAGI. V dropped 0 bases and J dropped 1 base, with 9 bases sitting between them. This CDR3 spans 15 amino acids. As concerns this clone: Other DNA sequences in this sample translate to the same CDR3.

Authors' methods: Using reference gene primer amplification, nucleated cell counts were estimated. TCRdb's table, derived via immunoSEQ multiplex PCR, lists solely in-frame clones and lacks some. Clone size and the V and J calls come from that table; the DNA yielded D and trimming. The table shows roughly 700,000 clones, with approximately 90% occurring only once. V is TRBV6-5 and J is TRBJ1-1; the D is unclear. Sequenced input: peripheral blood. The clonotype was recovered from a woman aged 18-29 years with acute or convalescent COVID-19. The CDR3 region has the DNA TGTGCCAGCAGTTACTCGGGCACCCGGAACACTGAAGCTTTCTTT. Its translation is CASSYSGTRNTEAFF.